This T cell receptor (beta chain) originates from a study of cytomegalovirus exposure and HLA in healthy donors. With 60 Vbeta and 13 Jbeta primers, the PCR was carried out. Sequencing was performed with immunoSEQ multiplex PCR; in TCRdb, only in-frame clones are kept and a portion is missing. The sample has fewer than 150,000 clones; around 76% are singletons. This clone occurred a few times. This receptor was taken from a man aged 18 to 30 in good health and CMV-seronegative. Sample: PBMCs.

The CDR3 region has the DNA TGTGCCAGCAGCTATGGGACATTCCCTCAAGAGACCCAGTACTTC. Its protein is CASSYGTFPQETQYF. The chain recombines TRBV7-3 with TRBJ2-5, with D perhaps TRBD1 (6 bases). The length of the CDR3 is 15 residues. V was clipped by 4 bases and J by 2 bases, with 14 bases between them. In germline, CDR1 is SGHTA, CDR2 FQGTGA.